Listed below are T cell receptor beta chains from one sample, sequenced in a study of shared clonotypes between healthy human individuals. Generated by immunoSEQ multiplex PCR, the TCRdb table keeps only in-frame clones and is missing some. The repertoire includes roughly 380,000 clones, approximately 97% of them detected once, and around 0.32% sits in the top ten. What was sequenced was memory CD8+ T cells sorted from blood. These receptors were obtained from a man aged 25 to 40 in good health. Both conserved end residues are part of each CDR3. A D gene is named only where the DNA matches it firmly. A clone size is listed for some rows: how often the clone was seen (once, few, many), or a class if it is expanded.

D,J,size,V,DNA,CDR3
-,TRBJ2-1,-,TRBV5-6,TGTGCCAGCAGCTTGGGACTAGCCTACAATGAGCAGTTCTTC,CASSLGLAYNEQFF
-,TRBJ1-2,-,TRBV10-3,TGTGCCATCACTATCGGGAGAAATCTTGGCTACACCTTC,CAITIGRNLGYTF
TRBD1,TRBJ2-6,-,TRBV27,TGTGCCAGCAGTTTTCAGGGGGCTGGGGCCAACGTCCTGACTTTC,CASSFQGAGANVLTF
-,TRBJ1-2,-,TRBV9,TGTGCCAGCAGCTCACAGGGTTCCTACTATGGCTACACCTTC,CASSSQGSYYGYTF
-,TRBJ1-5,-,TRBV6-1,TGTGCCAGCAGTGATGAGGGGAATCAGCCCCAGCATTTT,CASSDEGNQPQHF
-,TRBJ2-2,-,TRBV6-5,TGTGCCAGCAGTTACTCACCGGAGGCCACCGGGGAGCTGTTTTTT,CASSYSPEATGELFF
TRBD1,TRBJ1-5,-,TRBV27,TGTGCCACCACCGAGGGGGCGGGGAAGCCCCAGCATTTT,CATTEGAGKPQHF
TRBD1,TRBJ2-3,-,TRBV28,TGTGCCAGCAGTCCCCCCGGGACAGGGGTCACAGATACGCAGTATTTT,CASSPPGTGVTDTQYF
TRBD2,TRBJ2-1,-,TRBV11-2,TGTGCCAGCAGCTTTCTAGCGGGAGGCCGAGGTGAGCAGTTCTTC,CASSFLAGGRGEQFF
-,TRBJ1-2,-,TRBV6-1,TGTGCCAGCAGCCTTAGGGGCTACACCTTC,CASSLRGYTF
-,TRBJ2-2,-,TRBV7-9,TGTGGCAAACAGGGCGGCCAGGCCGGGGAGCTGTTTTTT,CGKQGGQAGELFF
TRBD2,TRBJ2-2,once,TRBV7-9,TGTGCCAGCCGGGCCGGGACTAGCGTCGTCGGGGAGCTGTTTTTT,CASRAGTSVVGELFF
-,TRBJ2-7,-,TRBV5-4,TGTGCCAGCAGCTTGGAAACCGGCAAAGGGCTCTACGAGCAGTACTTC,CASSLETGKGLYEQYF
-,TRBJ2-2,-,TRBV7-2,TGTGCCAGCAGCTTAGGACCTACCGGGGAGCTGTTTTTT,CASSLGPTGELFF
-,TRBJ1-2,once,TRBV30,TGTGCCTGCCCTAAGGCCTATGGCTACACCTTC,CACPKAYGYTF
-,TRBJ2-5,-,TRBV6-5,TGTGCCGGCCCACCTGGAGTGGAAGAGACCCAGTACTTC,CAGPPGVEETQYF
-,TRBJ1-5,-,TRBV30,TGTGCTTGGAGTTATGGACAGACCAATCAGCCCCAGCATTTT,CAWSYGQTNQPQHF
TRBD1,TRBJ1-5,-,TRBV4-1,TGCGCCAGCAGCCAACACGGGACAGCCAATCAGCCCCAGCATTTT,CASSQHGTANQPQHF
TRBD2,TRBJ2-3,-,TRBV11-2,TGTGCCAGCAGCTTAGCCTCCCCTCTAGCGGGAGTCGCTGATACGCAGTATTTT,CASSLASPLAGVADTQYF
-,TRBJ1-1,-,TRBV6-1,TGTGCCAGCAGTCCTGAGGGCAGGGTAATTGAAGCTTTCTTT,CASSPEGRVIEAFF
TRBD2,TRBJ2-1,-,TRBV7-9,TGTGCCAGCAGCTTAACTGGACTAGCGGTCTACAATGAGCAGTTCTTC,CASSLTGLAVYNEQFF
TRBD2,TRBJ2-1,-,TRBV28,TGTGCCAGCAGTTTGACTAGCGGGATTCAGGAGCAGTTCTTC,CASSLTSGIQEQFF
-,TRBJ2-1,once,TRBV15,TGTGCCACCAGTAGGCGGGTCGACAATGAGCAGTTCTTC,CATSRRVDNEQFF
-,TRBJ2-3,-,TRBV18,TGTGCCAGCTCACCAACGGCGGGGTCTAGCACAGATACGCAGTATTTT,CASSPTAGSSTDTQYF
-,TRBJ1-2,-,TRBV28,TGTGCCAGCAGTGGGAAAGGGCGGGGTGGCTACACCTTC,CASSGKGRGGYTF
-,TRBJ2-7,once,TRBV5-6,TGTGCCAGCAGCTTAAATGGGGGTCTGGGCGAGCAGTACTTC,CASSLNGGLGEQYF
-,TRBJ2-3,-,TRBV11-2,TGTGCCAGCAGCTTAAGGCGGGCCTTGCACACAGATACGCAGTATTTT,CASSLRRALHTDTQYF
-,TRBJ2-1,-,TRBV7-2,TGTGCCAGCAGCTTATCGGGTTATAGCTCCTACAATGAGCAGTTCTTC,CASSLSGYSSYNEQFF
-,TRBJ1-1,-,TRBV6-5,TGTGCCAGCAGTTACGGGCGGGGGAACACTGAAGCTTTCTTT,CASSYGRGNTEAFF
-,TRBJ1-4,-,TRBV4-1,TGCGCCAGCAGCCACGCCGTTTCGGTGGAAAAACTGTTTTTT,CASSHAVSVEKLFF
-,TRBJ2-1,-,TRBV28,TGTGCCAGCAGCTCTGCGGGGAAGCAGTTCTTC,CASSSAGKQFF